The 12 T cell receptor beta chains listed next were all sequenced from one sample in a study of blood T cell repertoires in COVID-19. Produced via immunoSEQ multiplex PCR; TCRdb's table is partial and in-frame only. Of roughly 58,000 clones listed, 72% are singletons. The sequenced sample consisted of PBMCs or T cells enriched from blood (not recorded which). The origin of the receptors is a woman in her fifties or sixties who had been exposed to COVID-19.

CDR3 sequence: CASSLSQAFLSGANVLTF. For the CDR3, the DNA is TGTGCCAGCAGTTTAAGCCAGGCCTTTCTCTCTGGGGCCAACGTCCTGACTTTC. The V gene is TRBV28, the J gene TRBJ2-6; D gene uncertain. Trimming took off 2 bases at V and 0 bases at J, with 14 bases between the two ends. Germline V lookup: CDR1 MDHEN, CDR2 SYDVKM. This CDR3 comprises 18 residues.

V and J are TRBV9 and TRBJ2-5; 9 bases match TRBD1. Trimming removed 2 bases from V and 4 bases from J; junction bases left unmatched: 3. The CDR3 has 14 residues. Germline V gives CDR1 SGDLS, CDR2 YYNGEE. CDR3 sequence: CASSVGQGRETQYF. CDR3 coding DNA: TGTGCCAGCAGCGTCGGACAGGGGCGAGAGACCCAGTACTTC.

The chain is built from TRBV4-2 and TRBJ2-5; D perhaps matches TRBD2 (5 bases). This CDR3 has 15 amino acids. Germline values: CDR1 LGHNA, CDR2 YNFKEQ. Trimming pared 0 bases from V and 5 bases from J, leaving 13 bases between. CDR3 bases: TGTGCCAGCAGCCAAGATGTCGGGGAGTCTGAGACCCAGTACTTC. This sequence encodes CASSQDVGESETQYF.

The chain has TRBV28 and TRBJ1-5; tentative D call: TRBD1 (5 bases). Germline V CDR1 and CDR2: MDHEN, SYDVKM. The ends were cut back, 7 bases at V and 6 bases at J, with 19 bases in the middle. The CDR3 is 15 amino acids. The CDR3 DNA reads TGTGCCAGCAAACCTATAGGACCGGGGGTTCAGCCCCAGCATTTT. Translation gives CASKPIGPGVQPQHF.

The chain uses TRBV5-5 and TRBJ1-6; TRBD1 matches at 9 bases. V gave up 2 bases and J gave up 7 bases; unmatched junction bases: 4. Germline CDR1 is SGHKS and CDR2 is YYEKEE (reference sequence). The length of the CDR3 is 15 residues. CDR3 region: CASSFSGTGNSPLHF. DNA of the CDR3: TGTGCCAGCAGCTTTTCCGGGACAGGGAATTCACCCCTCCACTTT.

This clone was counted a few times. The gene calls are TRBV28 and TRBJ1-2, with TRBD1 matching 8 bases. This CDR3 has 16 residues. The germline V gene encodes CDR1 MDHEN and CDR2 SYDVKM. V lost 4 bases, J lost 6 bases, and 13 bases stayed unmatched. Here the CDR3 DNA reads TGTGCCAGCAGTTCAGCCTCTCCAGGGGGCGCGCATGGCTACACCTTC. Protein sequence: CASSSASPGGAHGYTF.

The rearrangement joins TRBV4-3 to TRBJ2-3; 7 bases map to TRBD1. This CDR3 comprises 16 residues. Germline CDR1 is LGHNA and CDR2 is YSLEER. V lost 5 bases, J lost 0 bases, and 8 bases stayed unmatched. CDR3 sequence: CASSILQGPSTDTQYF. CDR3 nucleotide sequence: TGCGCCAGCAGCATATTACAGGGGCCTAGCACAGATACGCAGTATTTT.

This chain joins TRBV28 and TRBJ1-2; D gene ambiguous. The CDR3 consists of 13 residues. The germline gives CDR1 MDHEN, CDR2 SYDVKM. V was trimmed by 4 bases and J by 2 bases, leaving 8 bases between them. In nucleotides, the CDR3 is TGTGCCAGCAGTTATACACCCAACTATGGCTACACCTTC. Encoded protein: CASSYTPNYGYTF.

The chain is built from TRBV6-5 and TRBJ2-5, with D maybe TRBD2 (6 bases). Germline CDR1 reads MNHEY; CDR2 reads SVGAGI. V was trimmed by 8 bases and J by 2 bases, leaving 12 bases between them. There are 13 residues in the CDR3. The CDR3 DNA reads as TGTGCCAGCGCAGCCGGGGGACAAGAGACCCAGTACTTC. It is translated as CASAAGGQETQYF.

V and J are TRBV30 and TRBJ2-7, with TRBD1 as a possible D gene (6 bases). CDR1 and CDR2 (germline): GTSNPN, SVGIG (reference sequence). This CDR3 is 13 amino acids long. V shed 3 bases and J shed 6 bases, with 15 bases lying between them. CDR3 sequence: CAWSLGGGSEQYF. As DNA, the CDR3 is TGTGCCTGGAGCCTGGGTGGGGGCTCCGAGCAGTACTTC.

Only one count was recorded for this clone. V is TRBV15 and J is TRBJ2-2; D might be TRBD2 (5 bases). Germline V gives CDR1 LNHNV, CDR2 YYDKDF (reference sequence). The germline V and J ends were trimmed by 5 bases and 7 bases, with 17 bases remaining between them. The CDR3 has 15 amino acids. The CDR3 loop reads CATSGGPRMGGELFF. For the CDR3, the DNA is TGTGCCACCAGCGGAGGACCGAGGATGGGCGGGGAGCTGTTTTTT.

The rearrangement joins TRBV27 to TRBJ1-6, with 7 positions matching TRBD1. J was trimmed by 13 bases and V by 5 bases; bases with no gene match: 11. Germline CDR1 is MNHEY and CDR2 is SMNVEV (reference sequence). The CDR3 loop spans 14 amino acids. The DNA for the CDR3 is TGTGCCAGCAGTCCCGGGACAGAGAAGGGGCCCCTCCACTTT. Amino acid sequence: CASSPGTEKGPLHF.